This is a list of T cell receptor beta chains from one sample in a study of T cells in Graves' hyperthyroidism and ophthalmopathy. TCRdb fed the multiplex PCR reads into MiXCR, producing one record per CDR3 protein. This sample carries 250,000 to 300,000 distinct CDR3 sequences, about 14% of them seen once, and the ten largest clones take around 7.9%. The sequenced sample was blood. These receptors originate from a woman in her 30s with Graves' hyperthyroidism that later progressed to Graves' ophthalmopathy. The CDR3 runs from the conserved cysteine through the conserved F or W. The D gene is left open where the match is weak. Only part of the rows carry a size: once, few, many, or a class if the clone is expanded.

j_gene	d_gene	abundance	v_gene	CDR3aa	CDR3nt
TRBJ2-7	-	-	TRBV9	CASSRTPDRSYEQYF	TGTGCCAGCAGCCGGACCCCGGACCGATCCTACGAGCAGTACTTC
TRBJ2-1	-	many	TRBV28	CASSSQAVRNEQFF	TGTGCCAGCAGTTCCCAGGCGGTTAGGAATGAGCAGTTCTTC
TRBJ1-5	-	many	TRBV20-1	CSAHSGYDQPQHF	TGCAGTGCTCACTCTGGGTACGATCAGCCCCAGCATTTT
TRBJ1-5	-	many	TRBV28	CATASVTRGNQPQHF	TGTGCCACGGCCTCCGTAACCCGAGGGAATCAGCCCCAGCATTTT
TRBJ2-7	-	many	TRBV6-2/TRBV6-3	CASSGGYSYEQYF	TGTGCCAGCAGCGGTGGTTACTCCTACGAGCAGTACTTC
TRBJ2-7	TRBD2	few	TRBV6-1	CATKGGLAGGYEQYF	TGTGCCACCAAAGGCGGACTAGCGGGAGGCTACGAGCAGTACTTC
TRBJ2-2	TRBD2	few	TRBV2	CASSDSLAGHTGELFF	TGTGCCAGCAGTGACTCGCTAGCGGGGCACACCGGGGAGCTGTTTTTT
TRBJ2-3	-	many	TRBV9	CASSPNQGPNTDTQYF	TGTGCCAGCAGCCCCAACCAAGGTCCCAACACAGATACGCAGTATTTT
TRBJ1-2	-	few	TRBV5-8	CASSWRQNYGYTF	TGTGCCAGCAGCTGGAGACAAAACTATGGCTACACCTTC
TRBJ2-7	TRBD2	many	TRBV3-1	CASSQSGSKDEQYF	TGTGCCAGCAGCCAAAGCGGGAGTAAGGACGAGCAGTACTTC
TRBJ2-7	-	-	TRBV19	CASSMEDGWHEQYF	TGTGCCAGTAGTATGGAAGACGGGTGGCACGAGCAGTACTTC
TRBJ2-2	TRBD1	few	TRBV9	CASSFRTGVKGELFF	TGTGCCAGCAGCTTCAGGACAGGGGTTAAGGGGGAGCTGTTTTTT
TRBJ1-1	TRBD1	-	TRBV28	CASSPAPDRGTEAFF	TGTGCCAGCAGCCCTGCCCCGGACAGGGGCACTGAAGCTTTCTTT
TRBJ1-5	-	many	TRBV19	CASRDWGDSNQPQHF	TGTGCCAGTCGAGATTGGGGGGATAGCAATCAGCCCCAGCATTTT
TRBJ2-3	-	many	TRBV27	CASSLNGLATVLYTQYF	TGTGCCAGCAGTTTAAACGGGCTAGCGACCGTATTATATACGCAGTATTTT
TRBJ1-3	-	many	TRBV6-1	CASSGKYASGNTIYF	TGTGCCAGCAGTGGAAAATACGCTTCTGGAAACACCATATATTTT
TRBJ2-1	-	many	TRBV7-2	CASSRAGPSYNKQFF	TGTGCCAGCAGCCGGGCCGGCCCCTCCTACAATAAGCAGTTCTTC
TRBJ2-7	-	many	TRBV18	CASSPSKGGASYEQYF	TGTGCCAGCTCACCATCGAAGGGGGGGGCCTCCTACGAGCAGTACTTC
TRBJ1-1	-	many	TRBV29-1	CSVEQGLNTEAFF	TGCAGCGTTGAACAGGGGCTGAACACTGAAGCTTTCTTT
TRBJ2-7	-	many	TRBV7-2	CASSPTPYEQYF	TGTGCCAGCAGCCCAACCCCGTACGAGCAGTACTTC
TRBJ2-1	TRBD2	many	TRBV12-3/TRBV12-4	CASSLGLADIYNEQFF	TGTGCCAGCAGTTTAGGGCTAGCGGATATATACAATGAGCAGTTCTTC
TRBJ2-6	TRBD1	-	TRBV27	CASTPRDRGDSGANALTF	TGTGCCAGCACACCGAGGGACAGGGGGGATAGTGGGGCCAACGCCCTGACTTTC
TRBJ2-3	-	-	TRBV9	CASSGAPTDTQYF	TGTGCCAGCAGCGGGGCGCCCACAGATACGCAGTATTTT
TRBJ2-7	TRBD1	many	TRBV7-2	CASSLDRGREQYF	TGTGCCAGCAGCTTAGACAGGGGTAGGGAGCAGTACTTC
TRBJ2-7	-	many	TRBV11-2	CASSLGTFPYEQYF	TGTGCCAGCAGCCTCGGGACCTTCCCCTACGAGCAGTACTTC
TRBJ2-1	TRBD2	few	TRBV24-1	CATSDTERGEQFF	TGTGCCACCAGTGATACGGAGCGGGGGGAGCAGTTCTTC
TRBJ2-7	TRBD1	many	TRBV20-1	CSARPGTGASYEQYF	TGCAGTGCTAGGCCGGGGACAGGGGCATCCTACGAGCAGTACTTC
TRBJ2-7	-	many	TRBV5-1	CASSLETGSGYEQYF	TGCGCCAGCAGCTTGGAAACGGGTTCAGGCTACGAGCAGTACTTC
TRBJ2-1	-	many	TRBV7-2	CASSLDVTSEQFF	TGTGCCAGCAGCTTAGATGTCACTAGCGAGCAGTTCTTC
TRBJ2-2	-	many	TRBV27	CASSTLGGENTGELFF	TGTGCCAGCAGTACCCTTGGAGGGGAAAACACCGGGGAGCTGTTTTTT
TRBJ2-2	-	many	TRBV3-1	CASSQEGFTGELFF	TGTGCCAGCAGCCAAGAGGGCTTCACCGGGGAGCTGTTTTTT
TRBJ2-1	-	many	TRBV3-2	CASSQEFFGDIWNNEQFF	TGTGCCAGCAGCCAAGAATTCTTCGGGGACATTTGGAACAATGAGCAGTTCTTC
TRBJ2-1	TRBD2	-	TRBV9	CASSVAGGPNNEQFF	TGTGCCAGCAGCGTAGCGGGAGGGCCGAATAATGAGCAGTTCTTC
TRBJ1-2	-	many	TRBV28	CASKLRGTASYGYTF	TGTGCCAGCAAACTCCGGGGAACGGCTTCTTATGGCTACACCTTC
TRBJ2-3	-	many	TRBV7-3	CASSLGGGLTDTQYF	TGTGCCAGCAGCTTAGGGGGCGGGCTCACAGATACGCAGTATTTT
TRBJ2-1	-	many	TRBV30	CAWSVGGANEQFF	TGTGCCTGGAGTGTAGGGGGGGCCAATGAGCAGTTCTTC
TRBJ2-5	TRBD2	many	TRBV29-1	CSVERESETQYF	TGCAGCGTAGAGCGGGAGTCGGAGACCCAGTACTTC
TRBJ2-5	-	many	TRBV7-9	CASSLNSESETQYF	TGTGCCAGCAGTCTTAATAGCGAGAGCGAGACCCAGTACTTC
TRBJ2-1	TRBD2	many	TRBV27	CASSSRVTSGYNEQFF	TGTGCCAGCAGTTCAAGGGTGACTAGCGGCTACAATGAGCAGTTCTTC
TRBJ1-5	TRBD1	many	TRBV19	CASSADRGGNQPQHF	TGTGCCAGTAGTGCGGACAGGGGGGGAAATCAGCCCCAGCATTTT
TRBJ1-1	-	-	TRBV4-2	CASSQEYYTEAFF	TGTGCCAGCAGCCAAGAATACTACACTGAAGCTTTCTTT
TRBJ2-7	TRBD2	many	TRBV3-1	CASSQDLGSGSPYEQYF	TGTGCCAGCAGCCAAGATCTGGGTAGCGGGAGCCCCTACGAGCAGTACTTC
TRBJ2-1	-	many	TRBV6-1	CASSSEFGFDNEQFF	TGTGCCAGCAGCTCTGAGTTTGGGTTTGACAATGAGCAGTTCTTC
TRBJ2-7	-	few	TRBV25-1	CASSDRLVPHEQYF	TGTGCCAGCAGTGACAGACTAGTCCCACACGAGCAGTACTTC
TRBJ2-7	TRBD1	few	TRBV5-6	CASSLAVGGDRGSPYEQYF	TGTGCCAGCAGCTTGGCGGTTGGGGGGGACAGGGGGAGTCCCTACGAGCAGTACTTC
TRBJ2-1	-	many	TRBV6-2/TRBV6-3	CASRPPRLDSSYNEQFF	TGTGCCAGCAGGCCGCCAAGACTAGATTCCTCCTACAATGAGCAGTTCTTC
TRBJ2-3	-	-	TRBV5-8	CASSLKYDSGWGQYF	TGTGCCAGCAGCTTGAAATATGACTCTGGCTGGGGGCAGTATTTT
TRBJ2-3	TRBD2	-	TRBV28	CASRTGTSGRDTQYF	TGTGCCAGCAGAACCGGGACTAGCGGGCGCGATACGCAGTATTTT
TRBJ2-3	TRBD2	many	TRBV5-6	CASSLDLAGGPTDTQYF	TGTGCCAGCAGCTTGGACTTAGCGGGAGGGCCGACAGATACGCAGTATTTT
TRBJ2-2	TRBD1	many	TRBV6-1	CASSRTGRTGELFF	TGTGCCAGCAGCCGGACAGGGAGGACCGGGGAGCTGTTTTTT
TRBJ1-2	TRBD1	many	TRBV28	CASSSRQGYDYGYTF	TGTGCCAGCAGTTCACGACAGGGGTACGACTATGGCTACACCTTC